This T cell receptor (beta chain) was obtained from a study of beta chain features in type 1 diabetes. Expressed TCRB transcripts were sequenced after all isolated RNA was converted to cDNA. Profiling relied on immunoSEQ multiplex PCR, and the TCRdb table lists in-frame clones only, not all of them. Found here are 200,000 to 300,000 clones, over 12% of them singletons; the top ten hold 0.026%. The germline gives CDR1 ENHRY, CDR2 SYGVKD. The CDR3 consists of 11 residues. The V gene lost 4 bases and the J gene lost 5 bases, with 5 bases spanning the gap. The clonotype comes from a woman aged 40 to 50 in good health. This sequence joins TRBV10-3 and TRBJ2-5; D is uncertain. Sequenced material: naive CD4+ T cells from blood. The CDR3, as DNA: TGTGCCATCAGTGCCTCGGAGACCCAGTACTTC. Its translation: CAISASETQYF.